This T cell receptor (beta chain) derives from a study of siplizumab effects on memory and regulatory T cells. The germline V gene has CDR1 MNHNY and CDR2 SVGAGI (reference sequence). V trimming: 5 bases; J trimming: 4 bases; junction bases outside the gene matches: 7. The CDR3 covers 14 residues. This table comes from immunoSEQ multiplex PCR, and its TCRdb copy is limited to in-frame clones, with some not included. The top ten hold approximately 0.32% of the sample, which has roughly 100,000 clones, 85% to 95% seen once. This sequence originates from a human donor in good health. V usage is TRBV6-6 and J usage is TRBJ1-1; 7 bases map to TRBD1. Specimen: CD4+ T cells sorted from blood. The CDR3 region is CASSPRTGTTEAFF. CDR3 DNA: TGTGCCAGCAGTCCCAGGACAGGTACCACTGAAGCTTTCTTT.